This TCR beta chain was obtained from a study of T cells after yellow fever vaccination. Background on the study: Preparing low-cell-number fractions relied on SMART-Seq v4 Ultra Low Input. Study observations and caveats: Clones that expanded after primary vaccination mostly reappeared after the booster (96% CD4, approximately 85% CD8). Compared with primary, the secondary response was weaker and peaked at day 5, not 15.

UMIs were added to TCR cDNA along with a universal primer site when it was made by 5'RACE template switching. In TCRdb, the 5' RACE reads were re-called with MiXCR into one record per CDR3 protein. This sample has 250,000 to 300,000 distinct CDR3 sequences, with roughly 5.6% found just once. The sample holds many counts of this clonotype. Its specificity is unknown. From germline, CDR1 is KGHSH and CDR2 LQKENI. Trimming shortened V by 0 bases and J by 0 bases, and 2 bases separated the two germline ends. This CDR3 contains 13 residues. Here the sequenced sample was CD4+ T cells sorted from PBMCs, taken on the day of the yellow fever booster vaccination. The chain has TRBV18 and TRBJ1-1; D unresolved. The receptor was isolated from a man aged 18 to 30 who received the YFV17D yellow fever vaccine. CDR3: CASSPPVNTEAFF. The CDR3, as DNA: TGTGCCAGCTCACCACCGGTGAACACTGAAGCTTTCTTT.